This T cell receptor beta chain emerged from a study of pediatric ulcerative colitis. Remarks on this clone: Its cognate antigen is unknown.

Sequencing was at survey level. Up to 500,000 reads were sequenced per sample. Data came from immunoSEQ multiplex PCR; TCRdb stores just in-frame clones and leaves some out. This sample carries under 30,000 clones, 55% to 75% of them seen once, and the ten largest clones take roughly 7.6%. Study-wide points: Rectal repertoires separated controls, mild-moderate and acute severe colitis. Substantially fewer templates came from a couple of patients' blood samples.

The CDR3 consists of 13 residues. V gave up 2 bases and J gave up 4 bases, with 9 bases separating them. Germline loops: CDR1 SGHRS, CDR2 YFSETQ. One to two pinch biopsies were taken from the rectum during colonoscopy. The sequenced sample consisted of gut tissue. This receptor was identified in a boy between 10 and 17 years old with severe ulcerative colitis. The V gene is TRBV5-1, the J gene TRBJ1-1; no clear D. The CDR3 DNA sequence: TGCGCCAGCAGCTTCACGCAAGGCACTGAAGCTTTCTTT. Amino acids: CASSFTQGTEAFF.